This T cell receptor beta chain was retrieved from a study of cytomegalovirus exposure and HLA in healthy donors. Concerning this clone: Its cognate antigen is unknown.

With 60 Vbeta and 13 Jbeta primers, the PCR was carried out. The repertoire was sequenced with immunoSEQ multiplex PCR; TCRdb's copy has only in-frame clones and lacks some. Of 120,000 or so clones detected, roughly four fifths appear once; the ten largest clones hold roughly 6%. Study outcomes and limitations: Several of the most significant clusters were apparently associated with common viral pathogens in a later analysis.

Germline-derived CDR1 and CDR2 are SGHRS and YFSETQ. The CDR3 contains 13 residues. J was trimmed by 7 bases and V by 7 bases; bases with no gene match: 7. V and J are TRBV5-1 and TRBJ1-1; 10 bases match TRBD1. Sequenced sample: PBMCs. The sequence was collected from a woman in her fifties or sixties in good health and CMV-seropositive. CDR3 protein: CASGTGTGDEAFF. The CDR3 DNA reads TGCGCCAGCGGAACAGGGACAGGGGATGAAGCTTTCTTT.